These 20 T cell receptor beta chains were all obtained from the same sample, sequenced in a study of blood T cell repertoires in COVID-19. Using immunoSEQ multiplex PCR, the repertoire was profiled, and TCRdb retains in-frame clones only, with some absent. The data hold around 190,000 clones, with around 87% observed a single time. The source material was PBMCs or T cells enriched from blood (not recorded which). The origin of the receptors is a middle-aged woman in a cohort exposed to, infected with or recovered from COVID-19 (not recorded which).

This rearrangement joins TRBV27 to TRBJ2-5; 11 nucleotides match TRBD1. Germline CDR1 reads MNHEY; CDR2 reads SMNVEV (reference sequence). CDR3 size: 14 residues. V gave up 4 bases and J gave up 4 bases; unmatched junction bases: 2. The CDR3 DNA reads TGTGCCAGCAGTTCCGGGACAGGGGGAGAGACCCAGTACTTC. It codes for CASSSGTGGETQYF.

The rearrangement links TRBV6-5 to TRBJ2-1; 10 bases align to TRBD2. Germline V lookup: CDR1 MNHEY, CDR2 SVGAGI. J gave up 6 bases and V 0 bases, and 5 bases lay outside the gene matches. The CDR3 sequence is 16 residues long. CDR3 bases: TGTGCCAGCAGTTACTCAAGCGGGGGGGCCCTCAATGAGCAGTTCTTC. This gives the protein CASSYSSGGALNEQFF.

The chain combines TRBV5-1 with TRBJ1-6, with D unclear. Germline CDR1 and CDR2: SGHRS and YFSETQ. The CDR3 is made up of 16 amino acids. V lost 1 base and J 5 bases, leaving 13 bases between the germline ends. The CDR3 region is CASSLLQQRNNSPLHF. Here the CDR3 DNA reads TGCGCCAGCAGCTTGTTACAGCAAAGGAATAATTCACCCCTCCACTTT.

The chain carries TRBV7-2 and TRBJ2-7; 9 bases agree with TRBD2. This CDR3 has 13 amino acids. Germline V CDR1 and CDR2: SGHTA, FQGNSA. J was trimmed by 4 bases and V by 5 bases; bases with no gene match: 3. For the CDR3, the DNA is TGTGCCAGCAGCCCGACTAGCGGATACGAGCAGTACTTC. Residues: CASSPTSGYEQYF.

V gene TRBV15 combines with J gene TRBJ1-1; no reliable D call. The CDR3 consists of 15 residues. Deletions cut 1 base from V and 1 base from J, with 10 bases between. The germline CDR1 and CDR2 sequences are LNHNV and YYDKDF (reference sequence). Written as DNA, the CDR3 is TGTGCCACCAGCAGAGGAGGCGACGGGAACACTGAAGCTTTCTTT. This translates into CATSRGGDGNTEAFF.

This clone was observed a single time. The chain combines TRBV11-2 with TRBJ1-1, with D perhaps TRBD1 (5 bases). The germline gives CDR1 SGHAT, CDR2 FQNNGV. The CDR3 totals 14 residues. V lost 3 bases and J lost 4, with 12 bases in between. The CDR3 bases are TGTGCCAGCAGCTTGGCAGGGCCTGGCACTGAAGCTTTCTTT. Its translation: CASSLAGPGTEAFF.

The chain carries TRBV7-8 and TRBJ2-1, with a possible D match to TRBD1 (5 bases). V dropped 1 base and J dropped 9 bases, with 19 bases sitting between them. CDR3 length: 16 residues. Germline V gene lookup returns CDR1 SGHVS and CDR2 FQNEAQ. Here the CDR3 DNA reads TGTGCCAGCAGCTTAGACGAGGACACGGTTCCGGCTGAGCAGTTCTTC. It specifies CASSLDEDTVPAEQFF. Full variable domain (remainder filled in from reference TRBV7-8 and TRBJ2-1): GAGVSQSPRYKVAKRGQDVALRCDPISGHVSLFWYQQALGQGPEFLTYFQNEAQLDKSGLPSDRFFAERPEGSVSTLKIQRTQQEDSAVYLCASSLDEDTVPAEQFFGPGTRLTVL.

The chain is built from TRBV24-1 and TRBJ2-3; no reliable D call. V lost 3 bases and J lost 6, with 15 bases in between. CDR3 length equals 15 residues. In germline, CDR1 is KGHDR, CDR2 SFDVKD. This CDR3 reads CATSDRLNPADTQYF. DNA of the CDR3: TGTGCCACCAGTGATCGACTCAATCCAGCCGATACGCAGTATTTT.

The rearrangement joins TRBV6-5 to TRBJ1-5; D is unclear. The CDR3 is 14 residues long. CDR1 is MNHEY, CDR2 SVGAGI, per germline. V was cut by 2 bases and J by 0 bases, with 5 bases left in between. Here the CDR3 reads CASSYAGSNQPQHF. The CDR3 DNA sequence: TGTGCCAGCAGTTACGCGGGTAGCAATCAGCCCCAGCATTTT.

The rearrangement joins TRBV7-9 to TRBJ2-1, with TRBD2 matching 8 bases. This CDR3 is built from 15 residues. The J segment lost 4 bases and the V segment lost 5 bases, leaving 7 bases of the junction unmatched. Germline assignment: CDR1 SEHNR and CDR2 FQNEAQ (reference sequence). This CDR3 is CASSPVRGVYNEQFF. For the CDR3, the DNA is TGTGCCAGCAGCCCCGTGCGGGGGGTGTACAATGAGCAGTTCTTC.

The chain is built from TRBV10-2 and TRBJ1-1; tentatively, D is TRBD1 (6 bases). The CDR3 covers 17 residues. Trimming took off 0 bases at V and 5 bases at J, with 19 bases between the two ends. Germline V gene sequence: CDR1 WSHSY, CDR2 SAAADI. As DNA, the CDR3 is TGCGCCAGCAGTGAGTCTAGGACCAGGGGCCTCTTTACTGAAGCTTTCTTT. This codes for CASSESRTRGLFTEAFF.

J is TRBJ2-7 and V is TRBV19; 11 positions agree with TRBD1. CDR1 is LNHDA and CDR2 is SQIVND in the germline V gene (reference sequence). With 2 bases clipped from V and 6 bases from J, the junction kept 9 bases outside the gene matches. This CDR3 has 16 amino acids. The CDR3: CASSIFPAGTGGEQYF. The CDR3 bases are TGTGCCAGTAGTATATTCCCCGCCGGGACAGGGGGCGAGCAGTACTTC.

The chain links TRBV5-4 to TRBJ1-1; D is perhaps TRBD1 (6 bases). Germline lookup yields CDR1 SGHNT and CDR2 YYREEE (reference sequence). CDR3 size: 18 residues. The ends were cut back, 3 bases at V and 1 base at J, with 22 bases in the middle. DNA of the CDR3: TGTGCCAGCAGCTCACAGGGTCCAGTCTGGGTGCGGAACACTGAAGCTTTCTTT. Residues: CASSSQGPVWVRNTEAFF.

The V call is TRBV28, the J call TRBJ1-2; D is ambiguous. V was clipped by 5 bases and J by 4 bases, with 17 bases between them. The length of the CDR3 is 15 residues. Germline V gene data show CDR1 as MDHEN and CDR2 as SYDVKM. The CDR3, as DNA: TGTGCCAGCAGTCCAAATGGGGAGTTTGGCTATGGCTACACCTTC. Translation: CASSPNGEFGYGYTF.

This clone appeared a single time. The J gene is TRBJ1-6, the V gene TRBV7-2; TRBD1 is a possible D gene (5 bases). V shed 1 base and J shed 2 bases, with 12 bases lying between them. CDR1 and CDR2 (germline): SGHTA, FQGNSA. The CDR3 extends over 17 amino acids. CDR3 sequence (DNA): TGTGCCAGCAGCTTAGGAGTCAGGGCAGCCTATAATTCACCCCTCCACTTT. This codes for CASSLGVRAAYNSPLHF.

This clone has a single count. Other DNA sequences of this sample code for an identical CDR3. J is TRBJ2-3 and V is TRBV7-9, with 14 positions matching TRBD2. V was pared by 4 bases and J by 6 bases, with 6 bases of the junction left unmatched. The length of the CDR3 is 16 residues. Germline V gene sequence: CDR1 SEHNR, CDR2 FQNEAQ (reference sequence). As DNA, the CDR3 is TGTGCCAGCAGCTCCCGACTAGCGGGGGGGCCCGATACGCAGTATTTT. Protein sequence: CASSSRLAGGPDTQYF.

The chain recombines TRBV19 with TRBJ2-3; D is uncertain. This CDR3 region has 11 residues. The ends were cut back, 8 bases at V and 3 bases at J, with 6 bases in the middle. The V gene's germline CDR1 is LNHDA and CDR2 SQIVND (reference sequence). This CDR3 reads CASAQTDTQYF. DNA of the CDR3: TGTGCCAGTGCACAAACAGATACGCAGTATTTT.

This clone has just one count. The V gene is TRBV2, the J gene TRBJ1-6; 7 bases are a match to TRBD1. V shed 9 bases, J shed 12 bases, and the junction held 20 bases outside the gene matches. Per the germline V gene, CDR1 is SNHLY and CDR2 is FYNNEI. This CDR3 comprises 16 residues. The DNA of the CDR3 is TGTGCCAGAGGAGCAGGGCAGGGGGGTCGACCCGGACCCCTCCACTTT. This sequence encodes CARGAGQGGRPGPLHF.

The rearrangement uses TRBV25-1 and TRBJ1-4; TRBD1 might be the D (5 bases). The V gene lost 6 bases and the J gene lost 6 bases, with 20 bases spanning the gap. This CDR3 comprises 16 residues. Germline CDR1 is MGHDK and CDR2 is SYGVNS. CDR3 sequence reads: CASSSLSGTRDEKLFF. CDR3 sequence (DNA): TGTGCCAGCAGCTCTCTTTCGGGGACTAGGGATGAAAAACTGTTTTTT.

The chain couples TRBV13 to TRBJ1-1; a weak D match, TRBD1 (6 bases). There are 15 residues in the CDR3. The V end was cut by 6 bases, the J end by 2 bases, with 16 bases between. Germline lookup yields CDR1 PRHDT and CDR2 FYEKMQ (reference sequence). The CDR3 spells CASSSTGHLNTEAFF. CDR3 bases: TGTGCCAGCAGTTCGACGGGACACCTTAACACTGAAGCTTTCTTT.